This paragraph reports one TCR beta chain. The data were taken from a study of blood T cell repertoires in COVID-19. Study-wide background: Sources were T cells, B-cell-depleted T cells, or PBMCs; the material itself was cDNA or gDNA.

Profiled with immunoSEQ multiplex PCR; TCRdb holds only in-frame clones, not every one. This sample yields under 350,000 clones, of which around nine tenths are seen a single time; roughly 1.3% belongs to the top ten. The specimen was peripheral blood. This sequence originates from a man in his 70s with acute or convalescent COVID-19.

CDR3 sequence (DNA): TGTGCCAGCAGCTTAGATGGAGAAGCGGGAGTACGAAAGACCCAGTACTTC. It yields the protein CASSLDGEAGVRKTQYF. The chain has TRBV11-3 and TRBJ2-5, with 8 nucleotides matching TRBD2. Germline V gene data show CDR1 as SGHNT and CDR2 as YENEEA. The V segment lost 0 bases and the J segment 6 bases; nucleotides outside the gene matches: 12. The CDR3 is made up of 17 amino acids.